This TCR beta chain appears in the sequencing data of a study of cytomegalovirus exposure and HLA in healthy donors. Overall study results and limits: Among the sequence variants, a highly shared cluster was likely an artifact of sequencing. Relative to equally common others, HLA-associated TCR beta chains showed greater clonal expansion in a later analysis.

Donors likely had unrecorded immune exposures despite being nominally healthy when sampled. To note about this clone: What it binds is unknown.

Trimming left V 3 bases short and J 4 bases short, with 7 bases between. The CDR3 totals 13 residues. Germline V CDR1 and CDR2: ENHRY, SYGVKD. PCR involved 60 Vbeta and 13 Jbeta primers. The table came from immunoSEQ multiplex PCR; TCRdb's copy has only in-frame clones and leaves some out. The table shows more than 150,000 clones, with around 85% occurring only once. This clonotype was obtained from a man aged 40-49 years in good health and CMV-seropositive. The V call is TRBV10-3, the J call TRBJ1-5; D gene uncertain. The sample consisted of PBMCs. CDR3 sequence reads: CAISDSGNQPQHF. The CDR3 DNA is TGTGCCATCAGTGATTCAGGTAATCAGCCCCAGCATTTT.